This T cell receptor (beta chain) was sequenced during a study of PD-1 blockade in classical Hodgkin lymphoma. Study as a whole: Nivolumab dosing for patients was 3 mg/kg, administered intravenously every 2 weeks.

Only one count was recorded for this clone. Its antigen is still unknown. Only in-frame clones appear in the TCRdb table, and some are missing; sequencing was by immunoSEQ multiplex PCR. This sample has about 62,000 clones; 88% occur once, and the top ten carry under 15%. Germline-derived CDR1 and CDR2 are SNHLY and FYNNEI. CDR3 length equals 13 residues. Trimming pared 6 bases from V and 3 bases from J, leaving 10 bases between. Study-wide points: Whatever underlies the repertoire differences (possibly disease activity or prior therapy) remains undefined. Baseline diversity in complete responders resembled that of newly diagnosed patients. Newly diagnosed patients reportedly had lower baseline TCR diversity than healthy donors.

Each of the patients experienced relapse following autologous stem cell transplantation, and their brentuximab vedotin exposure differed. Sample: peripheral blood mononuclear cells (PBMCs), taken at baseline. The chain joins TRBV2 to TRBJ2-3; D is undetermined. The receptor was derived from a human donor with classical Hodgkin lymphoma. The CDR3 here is CASRSDGTDTQYF. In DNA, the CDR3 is TGTGCCAGCAGGTCCGACGGGACAGATACGCAGTATTTT.